What follows is one TCR beta chain and its context. Its cognate antigen is unknown. The sample comes from a study of cytomegalovirus exposure and HLA in healthy donors. Study-wide context: Early release data held 75 million to 90 million unique TCRs from HLA-typed donors. The study placed around 80% of its roughly 430 genotyped donors in the Caucasian-associated ancestry cluster.

From germline, CDR1 is MNHEY and CDR2 SVGAGI. V lost 4 bases, J lost 7 bases, and 20 bases lay in between. This CDR3 has 16 residues. Study results and caveats: Many donors carried some public TCRs, although rarity characterized most TCR sequences. Of the V segments, some could not be distinguished, including TRBV6-2 and TRBV6-3, and were excluded.

PCR involved 60 Vbeta and 13 Jbeta primers. Some clones are missing from TCRdb's copy, which holds only in-frame ones; the method was immunoSEQ multiplex PCR. The sample records around 160,000 clones, around three quarters being singletons. Sequencing input: PBMCs. The rearrangement joins TRBV6-5 to TRBJ1-5; D perhaps matches TRBD1 (6 bases). The receptor's source is a woman in her thirties or forties in good health and CMV-seronegative. CDR3 amino acids: CASSSLKTGRGQPQHF. DNA of the CDR3: TGTGCCAGCAGTTCCCTAAAAACAGGGAGAGGGCAGCCCCAGCATTTT.